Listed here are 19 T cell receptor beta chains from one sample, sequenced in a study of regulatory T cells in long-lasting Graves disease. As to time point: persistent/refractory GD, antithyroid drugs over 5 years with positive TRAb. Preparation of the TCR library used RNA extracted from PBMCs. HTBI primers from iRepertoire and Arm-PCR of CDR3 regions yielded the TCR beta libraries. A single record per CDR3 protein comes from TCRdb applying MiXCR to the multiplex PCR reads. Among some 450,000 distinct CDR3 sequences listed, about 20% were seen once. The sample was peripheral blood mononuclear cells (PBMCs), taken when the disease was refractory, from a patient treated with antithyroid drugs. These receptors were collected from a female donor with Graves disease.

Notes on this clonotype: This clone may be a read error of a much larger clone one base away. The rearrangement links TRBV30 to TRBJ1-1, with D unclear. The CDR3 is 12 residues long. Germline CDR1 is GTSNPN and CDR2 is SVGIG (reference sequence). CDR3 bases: TGTGCCTGGGGTGTAGGATACACTGAAGCTTTCTTT. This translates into CAWGVGYTEAFF.

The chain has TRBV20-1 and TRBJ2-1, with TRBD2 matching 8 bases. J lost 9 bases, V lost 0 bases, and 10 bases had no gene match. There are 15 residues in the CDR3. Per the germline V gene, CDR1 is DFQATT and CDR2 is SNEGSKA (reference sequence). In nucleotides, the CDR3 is TGCAGTGCTAGAGATTTCAGCGGGAGCTTTAGTGAGCAGTTCTTC. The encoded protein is CSARDFSGSFSEQFF.

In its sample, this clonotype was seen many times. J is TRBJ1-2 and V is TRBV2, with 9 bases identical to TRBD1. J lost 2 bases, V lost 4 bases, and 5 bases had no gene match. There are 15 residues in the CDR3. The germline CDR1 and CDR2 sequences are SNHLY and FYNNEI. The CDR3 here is CASSAQGAGNYGYTF. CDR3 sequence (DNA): TGTGCCAGCAGTGCACAGGGGGCGGGCAACTATGGCTACACCTTC.

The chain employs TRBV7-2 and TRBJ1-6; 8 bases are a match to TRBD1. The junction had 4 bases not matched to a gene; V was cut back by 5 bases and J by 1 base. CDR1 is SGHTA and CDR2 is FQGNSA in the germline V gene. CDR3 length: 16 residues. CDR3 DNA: TGTGCCAGCAGCAATGACAGGGGATCCTATAATTCACCCCTCCACTTT. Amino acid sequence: CASSNDRGSYNSPLHF.

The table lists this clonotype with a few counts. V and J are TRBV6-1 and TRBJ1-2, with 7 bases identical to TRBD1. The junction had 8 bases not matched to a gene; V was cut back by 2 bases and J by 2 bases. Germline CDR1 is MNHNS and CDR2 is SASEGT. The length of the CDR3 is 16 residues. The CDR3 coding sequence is TGTGCCAGCAGTGAAAGCATCTCGACAGGGAACTATGGCTACACCTTC. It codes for CASSESISTGNYGYTF.

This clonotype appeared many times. In DNA, the CDR3 is TGTGCCAGCAGTTTAGCGCACGACTACCCCACGTACGAGCAGTACTTC. As protein: CASSLAHDYPTYEQYF. The chain couples TRBV27 to TRBJ2-7, with a weak D call TRBD2 (5 bases). The CDR3 runs 16 residues. Germline V gene lookup returns CDR1 MNHEY and CDR2 SMNVEV (reference sequence). V shed 2 bases and J shed 4 bases, with 18 bases lying between them.

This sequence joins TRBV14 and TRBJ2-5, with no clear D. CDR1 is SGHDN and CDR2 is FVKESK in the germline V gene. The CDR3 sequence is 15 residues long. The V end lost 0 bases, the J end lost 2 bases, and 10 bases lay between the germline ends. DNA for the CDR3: TGTGCCAGCAGCCAAGATCTACGAACTCAAGAGACCCAGTACTTC. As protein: CASSQDLRTQETQYF. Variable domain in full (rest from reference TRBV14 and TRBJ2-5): EAGVTQFPSHSVIEKGQTVTLRCDPISGHDNLYWYRRVMGKEIKFLLHFVKESKQDESGMPNNRFLAERTGGTYSTLKVQPAELEDSGVYFCASSQDLRTQETQYFGPGTRLLVL.

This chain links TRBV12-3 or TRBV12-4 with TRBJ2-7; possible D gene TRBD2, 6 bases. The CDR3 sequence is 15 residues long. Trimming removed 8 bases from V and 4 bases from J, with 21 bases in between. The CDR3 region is CASGGSGRPIYEQYF. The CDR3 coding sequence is TGTGCCAGCGGGGGGAGTGGCCGACCGATTTACGAGCAGTACTTC.

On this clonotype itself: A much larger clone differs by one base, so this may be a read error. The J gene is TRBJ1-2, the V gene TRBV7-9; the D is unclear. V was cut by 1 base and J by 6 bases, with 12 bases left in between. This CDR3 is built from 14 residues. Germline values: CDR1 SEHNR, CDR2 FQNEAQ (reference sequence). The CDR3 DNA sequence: TGTGCCAGCAGCTTAGAGCTGGGGTCGGATGGCTACACCTTC. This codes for CASSLELGSDGYTF.

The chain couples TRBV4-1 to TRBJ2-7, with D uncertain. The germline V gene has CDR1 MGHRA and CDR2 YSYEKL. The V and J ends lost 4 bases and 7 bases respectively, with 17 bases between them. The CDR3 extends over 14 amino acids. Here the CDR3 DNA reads TGCGCCAGCAGCCTTAGGGCAGGCATGGGGGAGCAGTACTTC. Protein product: CASSLRAGMGEQYF.

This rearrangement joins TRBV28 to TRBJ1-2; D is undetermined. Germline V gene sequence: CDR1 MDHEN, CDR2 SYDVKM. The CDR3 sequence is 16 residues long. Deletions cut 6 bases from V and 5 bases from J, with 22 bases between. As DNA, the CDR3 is TGTGCCAGCAGCAACCGAGAGATCAGGCGGAGGTATGGCTACACCTTC. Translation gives CASSNREIRRRYGYTF.

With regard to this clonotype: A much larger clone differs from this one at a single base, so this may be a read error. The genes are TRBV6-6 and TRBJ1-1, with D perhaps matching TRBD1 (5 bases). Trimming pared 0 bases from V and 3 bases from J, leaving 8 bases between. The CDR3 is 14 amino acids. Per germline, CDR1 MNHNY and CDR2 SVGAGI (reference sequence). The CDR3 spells CASSYSAGYTEAFF. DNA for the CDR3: TGTGCCAGCAGTTACTCGGCAGGGTACACTGAAGCTTTCTTT.

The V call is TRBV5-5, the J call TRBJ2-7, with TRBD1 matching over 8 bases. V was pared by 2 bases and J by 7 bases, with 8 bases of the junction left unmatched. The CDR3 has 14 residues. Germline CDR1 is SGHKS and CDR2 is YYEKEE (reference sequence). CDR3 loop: CASSFTGGDREQYF. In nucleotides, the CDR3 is TGTGCCAGCAGCTTTACAGGCGGGGACAGGGAGCAGTACTTC.

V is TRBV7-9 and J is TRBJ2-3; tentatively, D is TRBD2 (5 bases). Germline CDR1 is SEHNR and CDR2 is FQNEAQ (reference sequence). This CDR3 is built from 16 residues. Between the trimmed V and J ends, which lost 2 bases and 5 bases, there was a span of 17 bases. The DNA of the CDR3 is TGTGCCAGCAGCTTAAATCCTCCGCGGGCGGGAGATACGCAGTATTTT. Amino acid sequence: CASSLNPPRAGDTQYF.

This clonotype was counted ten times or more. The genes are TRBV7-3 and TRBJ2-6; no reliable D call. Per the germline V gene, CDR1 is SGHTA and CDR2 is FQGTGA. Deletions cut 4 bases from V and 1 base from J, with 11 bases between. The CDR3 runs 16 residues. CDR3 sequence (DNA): TGTGCCAGCAGCTCCCCCCAACCTTCTGGGGCCAACGTCCTGACTTTC. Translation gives CASSSPQPSGANVLTF.

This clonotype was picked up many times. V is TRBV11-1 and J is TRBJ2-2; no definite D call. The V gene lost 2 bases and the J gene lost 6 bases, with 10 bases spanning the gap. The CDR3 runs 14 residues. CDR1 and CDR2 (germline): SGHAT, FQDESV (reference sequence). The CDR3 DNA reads TGTGCCAGCAGCTTACTCATCAAGCCCGGGGAGCTGTTTTTT. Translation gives CASSLLIKPGELFF. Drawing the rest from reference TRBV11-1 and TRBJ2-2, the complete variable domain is EAEVAQSPRYKITEKSQAVAFWCDPISGHATLYWYRQILGQGPELLVQFQDESVVDDSQLPKDRFSAERLKGVDSTLKIQPAELGDSAMYLCASSLLIKPGELFFGEGSRLTVL.

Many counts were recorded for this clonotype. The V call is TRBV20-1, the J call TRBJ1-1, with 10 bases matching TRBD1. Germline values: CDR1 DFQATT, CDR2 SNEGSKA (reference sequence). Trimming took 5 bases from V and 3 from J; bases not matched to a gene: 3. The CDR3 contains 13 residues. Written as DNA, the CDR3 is TGCAGTGCTGTTGACAGGGGGCACACTGAAGCTTTCTTT. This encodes CSAVDRGHTEAFF.

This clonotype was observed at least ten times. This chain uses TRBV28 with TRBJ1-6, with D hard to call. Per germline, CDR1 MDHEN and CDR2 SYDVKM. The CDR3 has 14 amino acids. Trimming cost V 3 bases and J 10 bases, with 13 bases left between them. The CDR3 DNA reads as TGTGCCAGCAGTTTCATACAGTCGGGCTCACCCCTCCACTTT. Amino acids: CASSFIQSGSPLHF.

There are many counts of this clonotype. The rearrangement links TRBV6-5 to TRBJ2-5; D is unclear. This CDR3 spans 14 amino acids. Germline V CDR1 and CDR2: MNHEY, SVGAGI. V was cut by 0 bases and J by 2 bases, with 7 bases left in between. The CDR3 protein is CASSYSGVQETQYF. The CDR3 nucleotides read TGTGCCAGCAGTTACTCGGGTGTACAAGAGACCCAGTACTTC.